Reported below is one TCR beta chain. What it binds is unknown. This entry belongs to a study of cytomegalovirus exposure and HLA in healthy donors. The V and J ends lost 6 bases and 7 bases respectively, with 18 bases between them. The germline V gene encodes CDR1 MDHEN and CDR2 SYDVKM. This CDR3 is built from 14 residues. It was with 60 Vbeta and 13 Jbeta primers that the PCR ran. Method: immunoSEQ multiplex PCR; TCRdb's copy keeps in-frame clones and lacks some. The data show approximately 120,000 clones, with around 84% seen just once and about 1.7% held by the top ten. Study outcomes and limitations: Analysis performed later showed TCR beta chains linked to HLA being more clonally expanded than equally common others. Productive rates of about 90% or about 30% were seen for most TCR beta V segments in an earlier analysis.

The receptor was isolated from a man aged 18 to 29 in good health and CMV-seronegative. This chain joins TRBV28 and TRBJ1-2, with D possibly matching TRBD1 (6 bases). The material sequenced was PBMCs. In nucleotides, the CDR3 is TGTGCCAGCAGCCTTGGGGGCGGGGGCAGTGGCTACACCTTC. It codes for CASSLGGGGSGYTF.